Reported below is one TCR beta chain. Its target is not known. This entry belongs to a study of cytomegalovirus exposure and HLA in healthy donors. The CDR3 runs to 16 residues. The germline V gene encodes CDR1 SNHLY and CDR2 FYNNEI. Trimming shortened V by 6 bases and J by 1 base, and 18 bases separated the two germline ends. Broader study findings: Per published reports, the classifier diagnosed cytomegalovirus status with high specificity and sensitivity. Despite most TCR sequences being rare, some public TCRs occurred in many donors. It was approximately 160 TCR beta chains that were listed as cytomegalovirus-associated.

Sequencing used immunoSEQ multiplex PCR; TCRdb keeps in-frame clones, though not all of them. The table records over 100,000 clones, approximately 90% of them present only once. The chain recombines TRBV2 with TRBJ2-5, with D maybe TRBD2 (5 bases). The material sequenced was PBMCs. The TCR originated in a woman between 18 and 29 years old in good health and CMV-seropositive. CDR3 sequence: CASSPLALVAQETQYF. In nucleotides, the CDR3 is TGTGCCAGCAGCCCCTTAGCACTAGTCGCCCAAGAGACCCAGTACTTC.